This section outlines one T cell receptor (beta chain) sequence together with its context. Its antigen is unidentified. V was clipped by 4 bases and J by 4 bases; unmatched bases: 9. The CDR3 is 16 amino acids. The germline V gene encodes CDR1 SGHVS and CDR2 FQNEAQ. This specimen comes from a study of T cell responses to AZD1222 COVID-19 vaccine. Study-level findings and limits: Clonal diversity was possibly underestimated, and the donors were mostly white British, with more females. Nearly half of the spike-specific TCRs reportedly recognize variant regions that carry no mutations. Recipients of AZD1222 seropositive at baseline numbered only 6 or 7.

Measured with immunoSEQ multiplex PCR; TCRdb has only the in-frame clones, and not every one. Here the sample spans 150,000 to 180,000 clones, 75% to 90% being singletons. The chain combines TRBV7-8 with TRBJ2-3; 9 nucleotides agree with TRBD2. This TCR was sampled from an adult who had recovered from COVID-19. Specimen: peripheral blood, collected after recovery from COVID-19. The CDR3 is CASSSVGGGASDTQYF. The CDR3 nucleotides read TGTGCCAGCAGCTCAGTCGGCGGGGGGGCCTCAGATACGCAGTATTTT.